The 27 T cell receptor beta chains reported below all come from one sample, sequenced in a study of STAT3 mutations in large granular lymphocyte leukemia. Study results and limitations: Every T-cell large granular lymphocyte leukemia patient had at least one immunodominant TCR beta clonotype.

The table came from immunoSEQ multiplex PCR; TCRdb's copy has only in-frame clones and leaves some out. Of about 7,800 clones listed, 91% are singletons. Their target antigens are unknown. The sequenced sample was peripheral blood mononuclear cells. The receptors were sampled from a man in his fifties with T-cell large granular lymphocyte leukemia. Some clones in this sample may be carry-over from other donors' samples.

CDR3 sequence: CASSPEERTSYEQYF. The DNA of the CDR3 is TGTGCCAGCTCACCGGAGGAGCGGACTAGCTACGAGCAGTACTTC. The chain recombines TRBV18 with TRBJ2-7, with TRBD2 matching over 7 bases. The ends lost 3 bases at V and 3 bases at J; junction bases unmatched: 8. CDR1 is KGHSH and CDR2 is LQKENI in the germline V gene. The CDR3 spans 15 residues.

In this sample, this clone turned up once. The J gene is TRBJ2-3, the V gene TRBV19; D not resolved. V dropped 3 bases and J dropped 2 bases, with 12 bases sitting between them. The length of the CDR3 is 15 residues. In germline, CDR1 is LNHDA, CDR2 SQIVND (reference sequence). The CDR3 DNA sequence: TGTGCCAGTAGTATCGACGCGGACGACACAGATACGCAGTATTTT. It is translated as CASSIDADDTDTQYF.

The V gene is TRBV28, the J gene TRBJ1-2, with TRBD1 matching over 7 bases. The CDR3 is 17 amino acids. V gave up 5 bases and J gave up 2 bases; unmatched junction bases: 14. Per the germline V gene, CDR1 is MDHEN and CDR2 is SYDVKM. CDR3 in DNA: TGTGCCAGCAGTGTCCCCCCCTCCGGGACAGAAAACTATGGCTACACCTTC. Its protein is CASSVPPSGTENYGYTF.

The chain links TRBV14 to TRBJ2-5, with TRBD1 matching over 9 bases. The junction had 9 bases not matched to a gene; V was cut back by 0 bases and J by 1 base. The CDR3 spans 18 residues. Germline V CDR1 and CDR2: SGHDN, FVKESK. CDR3 region: CASSQEGQGYRPQETQYF. The CDR3 DNA reads TGTGCCAGCAGCCAAGAGGGACAGGGCTACCGTCCCCAAGAGACCCAGTACTTC.

The chain joins TRBV4-1 to TRBJ2-7; TRBD2 matches 13 bases. Trimming took 3 bases from V and 5 from J; bases not matched to a gene: 7. Germline V gene data show CDR1 as MGHRA and CDR2 as YSYEKL. The CDR3 runs 16 residues. This CDR3 reads CASSHGLAGERNEQYF. DNA for the CDR3: TGCGCCAGCAGCCATGGACTAGCGGGGGAGAGGAACGAGCAGTACTTC.

The chain is built from TRBV2 and TRBJ2-4; the D call may be TRBD1 or TRBD2 (6 bases each). Between the trimmed V and J ends, which lost 3 bases and 3 bases, there was a span of 12 bases. The length of the CDR3 is 15 residues. Per germline, CDR1 SNHLY and CDR2 FYNNEI. CDR3 protein: CASSEEGVGKNIQYF. CDR3 sequence (DNA): TGTGCCAGCAGTGAGGAGGGGGTGGGCAAAAACATTCAGTACTTC.

A single count supports this clone. The V gene is TRBV5-1, the J gene TRBJ2-5; D is ambiguous. Between the trimmed V and J ends, which lost 3 bases and 1 base, there was a span of 16 bases. The V gene's germline CDR1 is SGHRS and CDR2 YFSETQ. CDR3 length equals 16 residues. CDR3 loop: CASSSGSLRSQETQYF. Written as DNA, the CDR3 is TGCGCCAGCAGCTCTGGCAGTCTTCGATCCCAAGAGACCCAGTACTTC.

This chain connects TRBV6-5 to TRBJ1-2; no clear D. V dropped 6 bases and J dropped 7 bases, with 18 bases sitting between them. CDR1 and CDR2 (germline): MNHEY, SVGAGI. The CDR3 spans 14 residues. In DNA, the CDR3 is TGTGCCAGCAGCATCAGGTCTCACTACTTTGGCTACACCTTC. This translates into CASSIRSHYFGYTF.

The J gene is TRBJ1-1, the V gene TRBV5-4; D is uncertain. Germline V gene data show CDR1 as SGHNT and CDR2 as YYREEE (reference sequence). V was pared by 3 bases and J by 5 bases, with 8 bases between. This CDR3 is built from 12 residues. The CDR3 spells CASSSGETEAFF. DNA for the CDR3: TGTGCCAGCAGCTCGGGCGAGACTGAAGCTTTCTTT.

This clone was observed a single time. V and J are TRBV4-1 and TRBJ2-7; TRBD1 matches 7 bases. CDR3 length: 15 amino acids. Germline V gene sequence: CDR1 MGHRA, CDR2 YSYEKL. With 1 base clipped from V and 2 bases from J, the junction kept 5 bases outside the gene matches. The CDR3: CASSQVPTGAYEQYF. CDR3 nucleotide sequence: TGCGCCAGCAGCCAAGTACCTACAGGGGCCTACGAGCAGTACTTC.

In its sample, this clone was seen a few times. The V and J genes are TRBV7-9 and TRBJ1-4; D is ambiguous. CDR1 SEHNR and CDR2 FQNEAQ come from the germline V gene (reference sequence). This CDR3 is built from 16 residues. V lost 4 bases, J lost 7 bases, and 19 bases lay in between. The CDR3 spells CASSSAPRDRSEKLFF. The CDR3 nucleotides are TGTGCCAGCAGCTCCGCCCCGAGGGATCGGAGTGAAAAACTGTTTTTT.

The CDR3 spells CASSPDTGAIYGYTF. In DNA, the CDR3 is TGTGCCAGCTCACCAGATACAGGGGCGATCTATGGCTACACCTTC. V gene TRBV18 combines with J gene TRBJ1-2; 7 bases fit TRBD1. J gave up 4 bases and V 2 bases, and 7 bases lay outside the gene matches. This CDR3 comprises 15 residues. CDR1 and CDR2 (germline): KGHSH, LQKENI.

The rearrangement joins TRBV6-6 to TRBJ2-7; 9 nucleotides align to TRBD1. J gave up 4 bases and V 5 bases, and 6 bases lay outside the gene matches. This CDR3 has 14 residues. Germline CDR1 MNHNY, CDR2 SVGAGI (reference sequence). The CDR3 reads CASSGPGQGYEQYF. CDR3 DNA sequence: TGTGCCAGCAGTGGCCCGGGACAGGGTTACGAGCAGTACTTC.

The gene calls are TRBV15 and TRBJ2-7, with D perhaps matching TRBD1 or TRBD2 (5 bases each). The CDR3 length is 14 residues. Germline V gene data show CDR1 as LNHNV and CDR2 as YYDKDF (reference sequence). V lost 4 bases to trimming and J lost 6 bases, with 16 bases between them. The chain's CDR3 is CATSTRITGTEQYF. CDR3 DNA: TGTGCCACCAGCACCCGAATTACGGGGACCGAGCAGTACTTC.

The chain combines TRBV9 with TRBJ1-4; tentatively, D is TRBD1 (5 bases). The V gene lost 4 bases and the J gene lost 7 bases, with 17 bases spanning the gap. CDR3 size: 15 residues. CDR1 and CDR2 (germline): SGDLS, YYNGEE. The CDR3 protein is CASSTAGVEAEKLFF. CDR3 in DNA: TGTGCCAGCAGCACCGCGGGGGTCGAGGCTGAAAAACTGTTTTTT.

The chain employs TRBV9 and TRBJ1-6, with D unresolved. Germline CDR1 and CDR2: SGDLS and YYNGEE. V lost 1 base, J lost 7 bases, and 15 bases lay in between. The length of the CDR3 is 16 residues. CDR3 DNA sequence: TGTGCCAGCAGCGTAACTGATCGAGTTACGAATTCACCCCTCCACTTT. This translates into CASSVTDRVTNSPLHF.

This clone was recorded only once. The chain couples TRBV5-1 to TRBJ2-2, with TRBD2 identical over 11 bases. The CDR3 sequence is 18 residues long. Germline CDR1 SGHRS, CDR2 YFSETQ. V gave up 1 base and J gave up 2 bases; unmatched junction bases: 7. The CDR3 spells CASSLTLAGGPNTGELFF. The CDR3 region has the DNA TGCGCCAGCAGCTTGACCTTAGCGGGGGGGCCAAACACCGGGGAGCTGTTTTTT.

This clone showed up just once. This chain uses TRBV7-6 with TRBJ2-7; possibly TRBD2 for D (5 bases). Germline assignment: CDR1 SGHVS and CDR2 FNYEAQ. The ends were cut back, 3 bases at V and 8 bases at J, with 11 bases in the middle. The CDR3 runs to 12 residues. The CDR3: CASSLFPGKQYF. CDR3 coding DNA: TGTGCCAGCAGCTTGTTCCCGGGGAAGCAGTACTTC.

This clone was found a few times. The chain uses TRBV28 and TRBJ1-2; no clear D. The CDR3 extends over 12 amino acids. Trimming took 4 bases from V and 4 from J, leaving 7 bases between them. The germline V gene encodes CDR1 MDHEN and CDR2 SYDVKM. This CDR3 is CASSSDTYGYTF. The CDR3 DNA reads as TGTGCCAGCAGTTCTGACACCTATGGCTACACCTTC.

The rearrangement uses TRBV7-8 and TRBJ1-4; TRBD1 is a possible D gene (5 bases). The germline CDR1 and CDR2 sequences are SGHVS and FQNEAQ. This CDR3 has 15 amino acids. V was cut by 6 bases and J by 4 bases, with 15 bases left in between. The DNA of the CDR3 is TGTGCCAGCAGGAACAGGAGTAGGGTTAATGAAAAACTGTTTTTT. This encodes CASRNRSRVNEKLFF.

This clone has just one count. V is TRBV5-4 and J is TRBJ1-1; D is possibly TRBD1 (5 bases). The V end lost 4 bases, the J end lost 0 bases, and 13 bases lay between the germline ends. Looked up from germline, CDR1 is SGHNT and CDR2 is YYREEE (reference sequence). The CDR3 sequence is 15 residues long. CDR3: CASSPGLSVNTEAFF. The CDR3 nucleotides read TGTGCCAGCAGCCCAGGGCTGTCGGTGAACACTGAAGCTTTCTTT.

This sequence joins TRBV28 and TRBJ2-1, with 8 bases that match TRBD2. V was pared by 6 bases and J by 10 bases, with 5 bases of the junction left unmatched. The CDR3 runs 12 residues. Germline V gene sequence: CDR1 MDHEN, CDR2 SYDVKM. The DNA of the CDR3 is TGTGCCAGCAGGGGACTAGTTCGCGAGCAGTTCTTC. Translation gives CASRGLVREQFF. Full variable domain (outside the CDR3, taken from reference TRBV28 and TRBJ2-1): DVKVTQSSRYLVKRTGEKVFLECVQDMDHENMFWYRQDPGLGLRLIYFSYDVKMKEKGDIPEGYSVSREKKERFSLILESASTNQTSMYLCASRGLVREQFFGPGTRLTVL.

The chain couples TRBV6-4 to TRBJ2-3, with D maybe TRBD2 (5 bases). Germline CDR1 and CDR2: MRHNA and SNTAGT. CDR3 length equals 14 residues. Trimming pared 0 bases from V and 1 base from J, leaving 5 bases between. The CDR3 is CASSDSAGTDTQYF. CDR3 in DNA: TGTGCCAGCAGTGACTCAGCGGGCACAGATACGCAGTATTTT.

The rearrangement links TRBV5-5 to TRBJ1-5; D unresolved. The CDR3 spans 14 residues. With 3 bases removed from V and 2 bases from J, the gap between germline ends came to 9 bases. The germline V gene encodes CDR1 SGHKS and CDR2 YYEKEE (reference sequence). Here the CDR3 reads CASSSVLGNQPQHF. The CDR3 DNA follows: TGTGCCAGCAGCTCGGTCCTCGGCAATCAGCCCCAGCATTTT.

The V and J genes are TRBV18 and TRBJ2-7; D might be TRBD1 or TRBD2, each matching 5 bases. This CDR3 has 14 amino acids. Germline-derived CDR1 and CDR2 are KGHSH and LQKENI. V lost 2 bases and J 6 bases, leaving 14 bases between the germline ends. This CDR3 reads CASSPTGRGAEQYF. CDR3 coding DNA: TGTGCCAGCTCACCAACGGGCAGAGGGGCCGAGCAGTACTTC.

The chain uses TRBV7-9 and TRBJ2-3; tentatively, D is TRBD1 or TRBD2 (6 bases each). Germline V lookup: CDR1 SEHNR, CDR2 FQNEAQ (reference sequence). The ends were cut back, 4 bases at V and 6 bases at J, with 17 bases in the middle. This CDR3 is 15 amino acids long. CDR3 residues: CASSSGASRRDTQYF. CDR3 bases: TGTGCCAGCAGCTCGGGGGCTAGCAGGAGGGATACGCAGTATTTT.

The genes are TRBV19 and TRBJ2-5, with 11 nucleotides matching TRBD2. The CDR3 totals 16 residues. J lost 0 bases, V lost 7 bases, and 7 bases had no gene match. Per germline, CDR1 LNHDA and CDR2 SQIVND (reference sequence). For the CDR3, the DNA is TGTGCCAGTACTCCTACTAGCGGGAGTCACCAAGAGACCCAGTACTTC. As protein: CASTPTSGSHQETQYF.